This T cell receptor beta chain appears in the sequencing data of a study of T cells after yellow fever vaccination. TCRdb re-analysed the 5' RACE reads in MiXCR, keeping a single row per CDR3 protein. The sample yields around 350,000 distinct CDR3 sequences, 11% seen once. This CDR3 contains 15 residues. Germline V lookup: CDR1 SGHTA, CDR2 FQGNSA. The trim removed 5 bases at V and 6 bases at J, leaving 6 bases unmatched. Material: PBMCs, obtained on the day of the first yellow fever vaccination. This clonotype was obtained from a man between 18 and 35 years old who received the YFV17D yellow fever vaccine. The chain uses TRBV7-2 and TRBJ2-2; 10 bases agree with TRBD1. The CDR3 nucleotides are TGTGCCAGCAGCCCCCGACAGGGGGCGTCCGGGGAGCTGTTTTTT. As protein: CASSPRQGASGELFF.